A single TCR beta chain is shown here with its context. The sample originates from a study of blood T cell repertoires in COVID-19. About the study: From T cells, B-cell-depleted T cells, or PBMCs came the material, which was cDNA or gDNA.

Original data processing: Nucleated cell number was recorded as an estimate derived from reference gene primer amplification. Clones were read by immunoSEQ multiplex PCR, and TCRdb kept only the in-frame ones, dropping some. V, J and clone size reflect that table, while D and trimming were determined from the DNA. The repertoire holds 200,000 to 250,000 clones, around 85% seen once, with under 6.5% in the top ten. The CDR3 loop spans 17 amino acids. Per germline, CDR1 SGHTA and CDR2 FQGTGA. V trimming: 5 bases; J trimming: 4 bases; junction bases outside the gene matches: 7. The chain combines TRBV7-3 with TRBJ2-3; 15 nucleotides align to TRBD2. Sequencing was performed on peripheral blood. This TCR was recovered from a man aged 60 to 75 with acute or convalescent COVID-19. The CDR3 bases are TGTGCCAGCAGCGAAGCGGGACTAGCGGGAGGATCAGATACGCAGTATTTT. It translates to CASSEAGLAGGSDTQYF.